The subject of this entry is one TCR beta chain. Its antigen is not yet known. No much larger clone exists at a distance of one base, and base qualities are not known. The immunoSEQ Assay, a bias-controlled multiplex PCR, was used to amplify TCRbeta CDR3 regions from genomic DNA. The paper's processing steps were these. The number of nucleated cells in each sample was estimated from the amplification of reference gene primers within the assay. Sequence reads were collapsed and filtered to measure the absolute abundance of every unique TCRbeta CDR3 rearrangement. Productive Simpson clonality was computed per sample as the square root of Simpson's diversity index over productive rearrangements. Entries here come from immuneACCESS through TCRdb and include only in-frame sequences with V and J called. Some clones fail to appear in such tables; in the studies checked, an unresolved V gene covers under half of the shortfall, and the cause of the remainder is unknown. V and J calls and clone size follow that table, whereas D and trimming were derived from the DNA. The table for this sample lists under 130,000 clones; roughly 85% of them were counted only once. The leading ten clones occupy 3.1% of the sample.

The sample originates from a study of blood T cell repertoires in COVID-19 (TCRdb year 2020). About the study as a whole: Collaborator samples came from the United States, Italy and Spain and covered acute and convalescent phases of COVID-19. The samples were drawn from two sources: the first 160 participants of the ongoing ImmuneRACE study, and over 1,000 subjects contributed by 6 global collaborators. The prospective study material was composed of cDNA or gDNA derived from T cells, B-cell-depleted T cells, or PBMCs. Where available, HLA class I and class II types were obtained from metadata supplied by the sample provider rather than from assay-based typing. A freely available public database, intended as a resource for researchers studying the immune response to SARS-CoV-2, is where the repertoires were released. The sample metadata nearly always contained a de-identified subject ID, COVID-19 status, age in years and sex. Subjects who had been exposed to COVID-19, were actively infected with it, or had recovered from it provided the deeply sampled blood TCRbeta repertoires that made up the dataset.

The CDR3 starts with the cysteine, ends with the phenylalanine, and has 13 residues. This entry keeps only the CDR3 DNA: 39 bases, framed from base 1. What the work shows at the level of the full study, not this receptor alone: How much clinical and demographic metadata was included differed by source and by participant, and the metadata was provided uncurated.

The collaborating institutions used their own protocols to collect whole blood in K2EDTA tubes. For TCRbeta analysis, collaborator samples were shipped as frozen whole blood, as isolated PBMCs, or as DNA extracted from either sample type. Sequencing was carried out using peripheral blood. This receptor chain uses TRBV21-1 and TRBJ1-1. TRBV21-1 is a listed pseudogene. This TCR was sampled from a man in his fifties or sixties in a cohort sampled during active COVID-19. The DNA sequence reads TGTGCCAGCAATGGGGGACTGAGCACTGAAGCTTTCTTT. This codes for CASNGGLSTEAFF.